Listed below are T cell receptor beta chains from one sample, sequenced in a study of cytomegalovirus exposure and HLA in healthy donors. TCRdb's copy holds only in-frame clones and misses some; the assay was immunoSEQ multiplex PCR. The sample contains 150,000 to 170,000 clones, 70% to 80% of which appear only once. Source material: PBMCs. The receptor source for this set is a man aged 30-40 years in good health and CMV-seropositive. The CDR3 runs from the conserved cysteine through the conserved F or W. The D gene is left open where the match is weak. The listing skips clone size in some rows; elsewhere it reads once, few, many or a size class.

>TRBJ2-7|.|TRBV27|TRBD1
TGTGCCAGCAGTGATTGGACAGGGGAATACGAGCAGTACTTC
CASSDWTGEYEQYF
>TRBJ2-3|.|TRBV29-1|.
TGCAGCGTTGGAACAGACGAAAGCACAGATACGCAGTATTTT
CSVGTDESTDTQYF
>TRBJ1-5|.|TRBV19|.
TGTGCCAGTACGAGGGGCAATCAGCCCCAGCATTTT
CASTRGNQPQHF
>TRBJ2-7|.|TRBV5-1|TRBD1
TGCGCCAGCAGCTTGGCTTCGGTGACAGGGTCCTACGAGCAGTACTTC
CASSLASVTGSYEQYF
>TRBJ1-4|.|TRBV2|.
TGTGCCAGCAGTGAATCACAGGGCTATGGGGAAAAACTGTTTTTT
CASSESQGYGEKLFF
>TRBJ2-5|.|TRBV5-6|.
TGTGCCAGCAGCCTCCCGACAGGTATCGAGACCCAGTACTTC
CASSLPTGIETQYF
>TRBJ2-7|.|TRBV11-2|.
TGTGCCAGCAGCTTAGAGAGGGAACACGGCGAGCAGTACTTC
CASSLEREHGEQYF
>TRBJ2-5|.|TRBV2|.
TGTGCCAGCATTAAATCGGAGACCCAGTACTTC
CASIKSETQYF
>TRBJ2-2|few|TRBV5-1|.
TGCGCCAGCAGCTTGTACTGGACCGGGGAGCTGTTTTTT
CASSLYWTGELFF
>TRBJ1-2|.|TRBV2|.
TGTGCCAGCAGTTTGGACAGCATTAACTATGGCTACACCTTC
CASSLDSINYGYTF
>TRBJ1-2|.|TRBV5-1|.
TGCGCCAGCAGCTTGGTCGTGGGGGGGGACTATGGCTACACCTTC
CASSLVVGGDYGYTF
>TRBJ2-5|.|TRBV27|TRBD2
TGTGCCAGCAGTACTATAGGACTAGCGGGAGGAAAGACCCAGTACTTC
CASSTIGLAGGKTQYF
>TRBJ2-1|.|TRBV5-5|TRBD2
TGTGCCAGCAGGCGGGGACTAGCGGAATACAATGAGCAGTTCTTC
CASRRGLAEYNEQFF
>TRBJ2-5|.|TRBV5-4|.
TGTGCCAGCAGCTCCGACACCCAAGAGACCCAGTACTTC
CASSSDTQETQYF
>TRBJ2-7|.|TRBV15|TRBD2
TGTGCCACCAGCAGATCTAGCGGGGGGGTCTACGAGCAGTACTTC
CATSRSSGGVYEQYF
>TRBJ2-4|few|TRBV4-2|TRBD2
TGTGCCAGCACCACTGGCGGTAGCGGGCGCTTTACTTCGGGGAACATTCAGTACTTC
CASTTGGSGRFTSGNIQYF
>TRBJ2-3|few|TRBV9|TRBD2
TGTGCCAGCTCCCTCGGGGCTAGCGGGTCTGTCACAGATACGCAGTATTTT
CASSLGASGSVTDTQYF
>TRBJ1-2|.|TRBV28|.
TGTGCCAGCAGTATAATTGGAGGAAACTATGGCTACACCTTC
CASSIIGGNYGYTF